This T cell receptor beta chain was captured by sequencing in a study of cytomegalovirus exposure and HLA in healthy donors. Overall study findings and caveats: Among TCR beta chains, those listed as cytomegalovirus-associated numbered over 150.

Trimming removed 3 bases from V and 8 bases from J; junction bases left unmatched: 7. This CDR3 has 14 residues. Germline CDR1 reads SGHRS; CDR2 reads YFSETQ. The donors were members of the validation cohort, which comprised approximately 120 subjects and was separate from the first cohort of roughly 700 subjects. This clone was counted a few times. Its antigen is currently unknown. Profiling relied on immunoSEQ multiplex PCR, and the TCRdb table lists in-frame clones only, not all of them. The sample contains some 130,000 clones, 70% to 90% of which appear only once. The sample comprised PBMCs. V and J are TRBV5-1 and TRBJ1-5; TRBD1 agrees at 8 bases. This receptor was identified in a woman between 25 and 40 years old in good health and CMV-seronegative. CDR3 loop: CASSSSGGVEPQHF. The CDR3 region has the DNA TGCGCCAGCAGCTCCTCAGGGGGCGTTGAGCCCCAGCATTTT. The whole variable domain, remainder taken from reference TRBV5-1 and TRBJ1-5, is KAGVTQTPRYLIKTRGQQVTLSCSPISGHRSVSWYQQTPGQGLQFLFEYFSETQRNKGNFPGRFSGRQFSNSRSEMNVSTLELGDSALYLCASSSSGGVEPQHFGDGTRLSIL.